This TCR beta chain was retrieved from a study of technical replicates of blood from a handful of donors. The protocol was immunoSEQ multiplex PCR, while the TCRdb copy is restricted to in-frame clones and leaves out a portion. The sample holds about 93,000 clones, 95% seen once. V was pared by 5 bases and J by 5 bases, with 7 bases between. Germline V gene lookup returns CDR1 SEHNR and CDR2 FQNEAQ (reference sequence). The CDR3 spans 11 residues. The clonotype originates from a human donor in good health. The sequenced material came from T cells isolated from PBMCs. The chain is built from TRBV7-9 and TRBJ2-7; D remains unclear. The DNA of the CDR3 is TGTGCCAGCAGCCCTACCGACGAGCAGTACTTC. It specifies CASSPTDEQYF.